Here is one T cell receptor beta chain with its context. Antigen specificity is unknown. A far larger clone is one base from this, pointing to a likely read error. This library used roughly 370 ng RNA and molecular barcoded adaptors spanning alpha/delta and beta/gamma chains. TCRdb passed the reads through MiXCR, listing each CDR3 protein once. The sample yields more than 30,000 distinct CDR3 sequences, roughly 15% seen once. CDR1 SQVTM and CDR2 ANQGSEA come from the germline V gene. This CDR3 has 15 residues. Every patient had bone marrow sampled while the disease was active. The source of the sample is a study of read filtering for tumor transcriptome and immune sequencing. As for the study in general: Mean patient age was approximately 71 years, range roughly 47 to 90; 17 to 20 male, more than 11 female. Revised staging placed eight or nine patients in R-ISS I, some 17 in II, more than 5 in III.

Study results and caveats: RNA-seq captured clonotypes less deeply and reliably than IR-seq.

This TCR derives from a donor at least 40 years old with multiple myeloma. The chain couples TRBV29-1 to TRBJ1-4; 12 nucleotides match TRBD1. The tail of the sequence fits TRBJ2-3 better, so the J call may be wrong. Sequenced input: a population of CD138-negative cells sorted from bone marrow. CDR3 loop: CSAVGQGANADTQYF. The CDR3 nucleotides are TGCAGCGCCGTGGGACAGGGGGCAAATGCAGATACGCAGTATTTT.